This note documents a single T cell receptor beta chain sequence. Its specificity is unknown. Primed by a sample-barcoded 5' primer and a J-beta primer mix, a second PCR proceeded for 7 to 11 cycles. TCRdb ran MiXCR on the 5' RACE reads and lists one entry per CDR3 protein. This sample has approximately 1.5 million distinct CDR3 sequences, with roughly a third found just once. This specimen comes from a study of blood T cells in healthy people across ages. Study results and caveats: The authors considered diversity estimates from one million T cells to be underestimates. Older age coincided with a roughly linear decline in TCR beta diversity per million T cells. Unsorted PBMCs prevented conclusive naive versus antigen-experienced comparison.

This TCR came from a woman aged 25 to 39 in good health. The specimen sequenced was blood.

CDR3 residues: CASSREGPSTDTQYF. The DNA of the CDR3 is TGTGCCAGCAGCCGGGAGGGCCCTAGCACAGATACGCAGTATTTT. The chain carries TRBV7-2 and TRBJ2-3; 8 nucleotides agree with TRBD2. Germline CDR1 and CDR2: SGHTA and FQGNSA. The CDR3 is 15 residues long. The ends lost 5 bases at V and 0 bases at J; junction bases unmatched: 4.